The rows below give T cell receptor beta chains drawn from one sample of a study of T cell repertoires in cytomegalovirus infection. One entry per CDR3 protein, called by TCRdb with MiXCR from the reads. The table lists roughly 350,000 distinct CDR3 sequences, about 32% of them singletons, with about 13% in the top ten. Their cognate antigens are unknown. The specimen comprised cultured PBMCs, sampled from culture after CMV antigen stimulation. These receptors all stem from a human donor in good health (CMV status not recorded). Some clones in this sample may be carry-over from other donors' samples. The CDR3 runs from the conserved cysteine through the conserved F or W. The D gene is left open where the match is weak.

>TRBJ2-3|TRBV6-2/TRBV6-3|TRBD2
CASSTLWTSGHTDTQYF
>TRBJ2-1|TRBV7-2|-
CASSSKWGPRGNEQFF
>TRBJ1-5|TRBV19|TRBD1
CASLGQGNQPQHF
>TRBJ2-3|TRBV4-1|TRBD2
CASSPDKVGLAGVLQDTQYF
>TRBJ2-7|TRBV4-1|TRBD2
CASSQGPSGTTSYEQYF
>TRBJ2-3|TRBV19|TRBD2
CASTPGGGRTDTQYF
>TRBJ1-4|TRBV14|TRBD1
CASSQLTGDMGKLFF
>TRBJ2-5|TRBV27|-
CASSLSAGRRETQYF
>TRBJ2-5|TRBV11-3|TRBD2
CASSPLAGAQETQYF
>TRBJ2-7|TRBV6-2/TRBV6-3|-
CASSSIESDEQYF
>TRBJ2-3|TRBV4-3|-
CASSRRDTDTQYF
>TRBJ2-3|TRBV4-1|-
CASSPRASGSTDTQYF
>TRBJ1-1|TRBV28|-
CASSSRGIGTEAFF
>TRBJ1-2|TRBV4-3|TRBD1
CASSQDRGNYGYTF
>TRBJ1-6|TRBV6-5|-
CASSYSVDGSSYNSPLHF
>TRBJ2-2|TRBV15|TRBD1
CATSIPKLGQGDTGELFF
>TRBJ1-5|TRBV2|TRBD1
CASSGTGGDQPQHF
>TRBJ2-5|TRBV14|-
CASSQAPGRSRETQYF
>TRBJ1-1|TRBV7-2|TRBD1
CASSLAATGAMNTEAFF
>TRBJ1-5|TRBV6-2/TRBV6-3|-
CASSPERVPNQPQHF
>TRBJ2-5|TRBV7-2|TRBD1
CASSLNRGREETQYF
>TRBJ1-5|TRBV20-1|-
CSAVGGDQPQHF
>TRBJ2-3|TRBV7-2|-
CASSLKRHSSTDTQYF
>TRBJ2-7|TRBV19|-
CASQVGGGSYEQYF
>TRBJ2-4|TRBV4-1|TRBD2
CASSQDGREGRNIQYF
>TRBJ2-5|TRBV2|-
CASRTKTQYF
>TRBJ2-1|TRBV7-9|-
CASRPPGVGGNEQFF
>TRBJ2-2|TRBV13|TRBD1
CASSLGGTENTGELFF
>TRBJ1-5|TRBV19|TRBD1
CASRGQPNQPQHF
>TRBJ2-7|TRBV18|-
CASSPVAYEQYF
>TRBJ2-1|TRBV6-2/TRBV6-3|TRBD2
CASSSGRASVDEQFF
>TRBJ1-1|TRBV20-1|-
CSARRALGTEAFF
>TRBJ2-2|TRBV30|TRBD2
CAWRSSGSPILFF
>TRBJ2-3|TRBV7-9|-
CDSSLGGDTQYF
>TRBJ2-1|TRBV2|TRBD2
CASSDLAGGVNEQFF
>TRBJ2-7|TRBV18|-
CASSPLGQTYEQYF
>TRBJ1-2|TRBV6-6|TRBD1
CASSYSPGTATYGYTF
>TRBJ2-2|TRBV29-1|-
CSVARSNTGELFF
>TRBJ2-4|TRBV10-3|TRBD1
CAISDSPRGGQNIQYF
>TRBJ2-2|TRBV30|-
CAWSQRYTGELFF
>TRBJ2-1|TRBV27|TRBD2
CASRKLAAGGSYNEQFF